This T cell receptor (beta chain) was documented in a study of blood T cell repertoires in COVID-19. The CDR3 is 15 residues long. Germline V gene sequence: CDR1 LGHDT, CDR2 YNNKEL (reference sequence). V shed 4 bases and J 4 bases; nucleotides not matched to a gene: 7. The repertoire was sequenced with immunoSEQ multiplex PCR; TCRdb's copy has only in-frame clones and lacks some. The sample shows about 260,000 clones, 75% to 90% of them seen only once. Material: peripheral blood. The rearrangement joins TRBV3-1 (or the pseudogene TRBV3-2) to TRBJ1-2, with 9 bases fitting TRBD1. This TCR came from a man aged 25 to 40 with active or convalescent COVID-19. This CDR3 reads CASSPLDRGGYGYTF. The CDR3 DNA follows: TGTGCCAGCAGCCCACTGGACAGGGGTGGCTATGGCTACACCTTC.